Following are 11 T cell receptor beta chains from one sample sequenced in a study of T cell repertoires in cytomegalovirus infection. TCRdb re-called the reads with MiXCR, one entry per CDR3 protein. Among roughly 230,000 distinct CDR3 sequences listed, about 15% were seen once. Sequencing used CD8+ T cells from PBMCs. These receptors were collected from a human donor in good health (CMV status not recorded). Some clones in this sample may be carry-over from other donors' samples.

This rearrangement joins TRBV5-5 to TRBJ2-7; 7 bases are a match to TRBD1. V shed 0 bases and J 5 bases; nucleotides not matched to a gene: 8. In germline, CDR1 is SGHKS, CDR2 YYEKEE (reference sequence). This CDR3 spans 15 amino acids. The CDR3 loop is CASSLGDSILDEQYF. CDR3 nucleotide sequence: TGTGCCAGCAGCTTGGGGGACAGTATCCTCGACGAGCAGTACTTC.

V and J are TRBV11-3 and TRBJ2-1; TRBD1 or TRBD2 may be the D gene (5 bases each). The germline V gene encodes CDR1 SGHNT and CDR2 YENEEA. Trimming cost V 1 base and J 4 bases, with 17 bases left between them. The CDR3 is made up of 17 amino acids. CDR3 residues: CASSLGIGASPYNEQFF. CDR3 coding DNA: TGTGCCAGCAGCTTAGGGATCGGGGCGTCCCCTTACAATGAGCAGTTCTTC.

This clonotype was counted many times. CDR3 sequence (DNA): TGTGCCAGCAGTTCGTTACAGGTGCTGGTTGAAAAACTGTTTTTT. It is translated as CASSSLQVLVEKLFF. This rearrangement joins TRBV28 to TRBJ1-4; TRBD1 is a possible D gene (5 bases). The CDR3 covers 15 residues. Germline values: CDR1 MDHEN, CDR2 SYDVKM. Between the trimmed V and J ends, which lost 4 bases and 7 bases, there was a span of 16 bases.

This clonotype was observed a handful of times. The genes are TRBV5-5 and TRBJ2-7, with a tentative D call TRBD2 (6 bases). This CDR3 comprises 14 residues. The V gene lost 0 bases and the J gene lost 0 bases, with 7 bases spanning the gap. Germline V gene data show CDR1 as SGHKS and CDR2 as YYEKEE (reference sequence). Here the CDR3 DNA reads TGTGCCAGCAGCTTGGGACTAGACTCCTACGAGCAGTACTTC. Protein: CASSLGLDSYEQYF.

There are a few counts of this clonotype. The chain is built from TRBV7-9 and TRBJ2-1, with TRBD2 matching 10 bases. V trimming: 3 bases; J trimming: 7 bases; junction bases outside the gene matches: 6. Germline assignment: CDR1 SEHNR and CDR2 FQNEAQ (reference sequence). The CDR3 runs to 15 residues. CDR3 sequence: CASSFVAGGRNEQFF. DNA of the CDR3: TGTGCCAGCAGCTTTGTAGCGGGGGGCCGAAATGAGCAGTTCTTC.

The chain recombines TRBV29-1 with TRBJ2-5, with 14 bases aligning to TRBD2. The CDR3 runs 14 residues. Unmatched junction bases numbered 4, after V lost 6 bases and J lost 4 bases. CDR1 is SQVTM, CDR2 ANQGSEA, per germline. The CDR3 DNA reads TGCAGCGTCGGGACTAGCGGGGGCCGAGAGACCCAGTACTTC. This sequence encodes CSVGTSGGRETQYF.

V gene TRBV5-6 combines with J gene TRBJ2-1; 7 positions match TRBD2. The V gene end was trimmed by 2 bases and the J gene end by 4 bases; junction bases not matched to a gene: 6. Germline assignment: CDR1 SGHDT and CDR2 YYEEEE. The CDR3 has 15 residues. For the CDR3, the DNA is TGTGCCAGCAGCTTTCCCAGCGGGGATTACAATGAGCAGTTCTTC. It translates to CASSFPSGDYNEQFF.

This clonotype has at least ten counts. The CDR3 nucleotides are TGTGCCAGCGGGGGGCACGACAATGAGCAGTTCTTC. It specifies CASGGHDNEQFF. The chain links TRBV12-3 or TRBV12-4 to TRBJ2-1; D may correspond to TRBD1 or TRBD2 (6 bases each). This CDR3 is 12 amino acids long. V was pared by 8 bases and J by 5 bases, with 10 bases between.

In its sample, this clonotype was seen many times. The CDR3 reads CASSSTSRLNQPQHF. In nucleotides, the CDR3 is TGTGCCAGCAGCTCTACATCGCGTCTCAATCAGCCCCAGCATTTT. This sequence joins TRBV7-2 and TRBJ1-5; D unclear. Trimming pared 4 bases from V and 3 bases from J, leaving 13 bases between. The length of the CDR3 is 15 residues. Per the germline V gene, CDR1 is SGHTA and CDR2 is FQGNSA.

There are many counts of this clonotype. V and J are TRBV7-2 and TRBJ2-7; D not certain. This CDR3 is 12 amino acids long. V gave up 1 base and J gave up 7 bases, with 8 bases separating them. From germline, CDR1 is SGHTA and CDR2 FQGNSA. This chain's CDR3 is CASSLELPEQYF. In DNA form, the CDR3 reads TGTGCCAGCAGCTTAGAACTCCCAGAGCAGTACTTC.

The genes are TRBV28 and TRBJ2-7, with 11 bases fitting TRBD1. Germline V gene sequence: CDR1 MDHEN, CDR2 SYDVKM. Trimming took 4 bases from V and 6 from J; bases not matched to a gene: 5. The CDR3 spans 14 residues. CDR3 DNA: TGTGCCAGCAGTTCCGAGGACAGGGGGCCCGAGCAGTACTTC. Protein sequence: CASSSEDRGPEQYF.